This T cell receptor beta chain was retrieved from a study of cytotoxic CD8 clonotypes in ibrutinib-treated CLL. On the study more broadly: Response was recorded as partial in 24 patients and complete in 2; at median approximately six years, approximately 15 remained remitted and about 12 had progressed.

Study results and caveats: Clonality went up at ibrutinib response and then declined back toward baseline at progression. Public clonotypes occurred uncommonly; on treatment, they contracted or remained stable. Measured clonality at baseline was greater than in age-matched healthy donors and tracked with circulating CD8+ T-cell counts.

This CDR3 has 15 residues. V was clipped by 1 base and J by 0 bases, with 4 bases between them. CDR1 is SEHNR and CDR2 is FQNEAQ in the germline V gene (reference sequence). Comments on this clone: The antigen is undetermined.

Sequencing was performed with immunoSEQ multiplex PCR; in TCRdb, only in-frame clones are kept and a portion is missing. In the table there are 5,500 or so clones, 65% to 70% of which are singletons. V is TRBV7-9 and J is TRBJ2-6; D ambiguous. Sequenced here: PBMCs, sampled before ibrutinib treatment. The receptor was isolated from a human donor with chronic lymphocytic leukemia. The CDR3 region has the DNA TGTGCCAGCAGCTTAGACTTCTCTGGGGCCAACGTCCTGACTTTC. It encodes CASSLDFSGANVLTF.